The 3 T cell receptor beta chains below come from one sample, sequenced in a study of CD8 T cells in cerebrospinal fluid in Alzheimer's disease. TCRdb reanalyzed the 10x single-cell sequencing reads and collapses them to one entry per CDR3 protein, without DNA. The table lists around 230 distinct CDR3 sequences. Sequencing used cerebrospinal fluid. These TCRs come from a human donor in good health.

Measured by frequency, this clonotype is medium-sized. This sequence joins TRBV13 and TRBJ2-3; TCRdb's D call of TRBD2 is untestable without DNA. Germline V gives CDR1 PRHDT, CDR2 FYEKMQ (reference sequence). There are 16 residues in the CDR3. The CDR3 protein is CASSVAGGPSTDTQYF.

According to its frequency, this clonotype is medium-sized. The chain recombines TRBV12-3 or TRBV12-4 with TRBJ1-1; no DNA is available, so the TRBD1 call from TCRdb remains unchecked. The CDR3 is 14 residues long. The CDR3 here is CASSMAGGWAEAFF.

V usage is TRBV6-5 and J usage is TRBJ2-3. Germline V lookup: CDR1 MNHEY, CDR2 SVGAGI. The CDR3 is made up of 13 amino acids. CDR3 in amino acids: CASSYWSSDTQYF.